This T cell receptor (beta chain) was recovered during a study of blood T cell repertoires in COVID-19. Recruitment covered 20 to 25 US areas and drew participants whose ages spanned roughly 18 to 100 years. Donors were grouped by their self-reported clinical history. Germline CDR1 is GTSNPN and CDR2 is SVGIG (reference sequence). The germline V and J ends were trimmed by 1 base and 4 bases, with 8 bases remaining between them. The CDR3 covers 13 residues. Original handling: By means of reference gene primer amplification, nucleated cell counts were estimated. Generated by immunoSEQ multiplex PCR, the TCRdb table keeps only in-frame clones and is missing some. D and trimming were read from the DNA, whereas the V and J calls and clone size are those reported in that table. Counted here are about 180,000 clones, approximately 80% occurring once; the ten biggest clones make up about 15%.

This receptor was identified in a man aged 55 to 69 who had been exposed to COVID-19. The chain links TRBV30 to TRBJ2-1, with D unclear. The sample consisted of PBMCs or T cells enriched from blood (not recorded which). This chain's CDR3 is CAWSGQTYNEQFF. In DNA, the CDR3 is TGTGCCTGGAGTGGGCAGACATACAATGAGCAGTTCTTC.